This T cell receptor beta chain appears in the sequencing data of a study of siplizumab effects on memory and regulatory T cells. With V trimmed by 4 bases and J by 3 bases, 6 bases remained unmatched. CDR1 is SGHNT, CDR2 YYREEE, per germline (reference sequence). CDR3 size: 15 residues. Libraries were prepared by immunoSEQ multiplex PCR; TCRdb keeps only in-frame clonotypes and omits some of them. The table shows about 100,000 clones, with approximately 94% occurring only once. About this clone: Its matching antigen is unknown.

Study results and caveats: Treatment with siplizumab left mappable alloreactive CD4+ clones averaging around 69% Treg-derived, compared with roughly 26% in controls. Only a minor fraction of alloreactive clones mapped to unstimulated subsets. The naive T cell population seemed more diverse than memory cells and seemed a major contributor to the alloresponse.

This chain joins TRBV5-4 and TRBJ2-2, with 7 positions matching TRBD1. The sequenced material came from non-Treg CD4+ T cells sorted from blood. The clonotype was recovered from a human donor in good health. DNA of the CDR3: TGTGCCAGCAGCCGTGGGCAGGGGGACACCGGGGAGCTGTTTTTT. It specifies CASSRGQGDTGELFF.